This paragraph reports one T cell receptor beta chain. Its target antigen remains unknown. Per-base quality was not reported, and no clone a single base away is much larger than it. Including cysteine and phenylalanine, the CDR3 has 13 amino acids. Only the CDR3 DNA stays, 39 bases, in frame from base 1. CDR1 and CDR2 (MDHEN, SYDVKM) derive from the germline V gene. V is shortened by 8 bases, J by 4 bases, and the region joining them spans 12 bases. TCRbeta CDR3 regions were sequenced with the immunoSEQ Assay. After extraction, genomic DNA underwent amplification by bias-controlled multiplex PCR, followed by high-throughput sequencing. On the authors' methods: To quantify the absolute abundance of each unique TCRbeta CDR3 region, sequences were collapsed and filtered. T cell fraction was estimated by normalizing TCRbeta template counts to usable DNA, which was measured by amplifying reference genes present in all nucleated cells. Repertoire TCRs were annotated as SARS-CoV-2-specific by exact matching of V gene, CDR3 amino acid sequence and J gene to a known reactive TCR set. The reference SARS-CoV-2 TCR set was derived from MIRA and filtered for enrichment in COVID-19-positive ImmuneCODE repertoires, a step that removed public or cross-reactive TCRs. Drawing on the MIRA antigens, annotated TCRs were analysed further at the level of specific ORF or position within ORF. Depth was the summed frequency of annotated unique rearrangements, while breadth was defined as annotated unique rearrangements over total unique productive rearrangements. Two-sided Wilcoxon rank-sum tests were used to compare TCR breadth between groups. TCRdb carries this immuneACCESS record with in-frame sequences only. Its versions omit some clonotypes, under half of them owing to an unresolved V gene in the studies checked, with the rest unexplained. V, J and clone size reflect that table, while D and trimming were determined from the DNA. For this sample there are under 600,000 clones; roughly 87% appear just once. The ten biggest clones cover 1.5% to 2% of the sample.

This sample is drawn from a study of Ad26.COV2.S vaccination and SARS-CoV-2 variants (dated by TCRdb to the early 2020s). As for the study more broadly: Vaccine-arm donors were drawn from COV1001, a multicentre, randomized, double-blind, placebo-controlled phase I-IIa trial of Ad26.COV2.S in healthy adults. Ad26.COV2.S was given intramuscularly at 5x10^10 or 1x10^11 viral particles, as a single shot or as two shots 56 days apart. TCRbeta repertoire sequencing was used to assess the specificity and breadth of SARS-CoV-2-reactive T cell receptors after Ad26.COV2.S vaccination. The TCR-sequenced set comprised about 32 samples: approximately 20 Ad26.COV2.S vaccine recipients, 5 placebo recipients and 8 SARS-CoV-2 convalescent individuals. Participants in the trial were split at random into five groups of five each, receiving low-dose or high-dose Ad26.COV2.S once or twice, or else placebo on both occasions. Blinding of investigators to trial group allocation was maintained during experiments and outcome assessment. The paper as a whole reports these results and caveats: Vaccine and placebo recipients had similar non-spike TCR breadth, a finding consistent with the vaccine containing only spike. Compared with placebo recipients, Ad26.COV2.S recipients showed higher spike-specific TCR breadth (P = 0.0014). The study was not powered to compare responses between vaccine doses or regimens. After vaccination, spike-specific CD8+ and CD4+ T cell responses were reported to show substantial breadth. It was noted by the authors that total T cell responses may have been underestimated by the TCR breadth and depth analyses.

The treatment or condition label on this specimen signifies: some 19 received Ad26.COV2.S at low or high dose, single or two shots; several received placebo; per-sample allocation not given. For vaccine and placebo recipients, the sequenced repertoires came from samples collected on day 63 after the first injection. Between 29 July and 7 August 2020, Cohort 1b enrolled some 25 adults aged 18-55 years at one site in Boston, USA. Ad26.COV2.S consisted of a replication-incompetent adenovirus type 26 vector by which a prefusion-stabilized SARS-CoV-2 spike protein from the original Wuhan strain was expressed.

Sequenced material: peripheral blood, taken in a trial of Ad26.COV2.S vaccine versus placebo. The clonotype originates from a person aged 18-65 years who received the Ad26.COV2.S COVID-19 vaccine or a placebo. The chain was built from TRBV28 and TRBJ1-3, with the D gene not confidently named. The sequenced DNA: TGTGCCAGCTTCATCGGCAGCGGAAACACCATATATTTT. The resulting protein is CASFIGSGNTIYF.